This T cell receptor (beta chain) originates from a study of shared clonotypes between healthy human individuals. Measured with immunoSEQ multiplex PCR; TCRdb has only the in-frame clones, and not every one. The repertoire holds around 980,000 clones, with approximately 80% as singletons. V shed 2 bases, J shed 3 bases, and the junction held 12 bases outside the gene matches. The CDR3 extends over 17 amino acids. Looked up from germline, CDR1 is MDHEN and CDR2 is SYDVKM. In the case of this clone: The target antigen is unknown.

Points from the study as a whole: Large sequencing depth failed to make sorted-subset sequencing complete, rarefaction showed.

The sequencing sample was made of memory CD4+ T cells from PBMCs. As for subset: CD45RA-negative fraction. The sequence came from a young man in good health. Some clones in this sample may be carry-over from other donors' samples. This chain uses TRBV28 with TRBJ1-1; 7 nucleotides align to TRBD1. CDR3 coding DNA: TGTGCCAGCAGTTTAATAGGAGGGGGCGGATTGGACACTGAAGCTTTCTTT. Encoded protein: CASSLIGGGGLDTEAFF.